These T cell receptor beta chains were read from a single sample in a study of post-analysis software for immune sequencing data. TCRdb reprocessed the PCR reads via MiXCR and lists one record per CDR3 protein. This sample has about 770,000 distinct CDR3 sequences, with just over 45% found just once. Sequencing was carried out using blood. The source is a girl aged 5-17 years with multiple sclerosis. Each CDR3 is given with its conserved first and last residue. The D gene is left open where the match is weak. Some rows have no size entry. The others give once, few or many, or a class for an expanded clone.

D gene	clone size	J gene	V gene	CDR3 protein	CDR3 DNA
TRBD2	-	TRBJ2-7	TRBV7-9	CASSDGLGLANPYEQYF	TGTGCCAGCTCGGACGGTCTCGGACTAGCGAACCCCTACGAGCAGTACTTC
-	-	TRBJ2-1	TRBV12-3/TRBV12-4	CASSFGLGETWNEQFF	TGTGCCAGCAGTTTTGGCCTCGGAGAAACATGGAATGAGCAGTTCTTC
-	few	TRBJ2-1	TRBV28	CASSLLQGPYNEQFF	TGTGCCAGCAGTTTGTTACAGGGCCCCTACAATGAGCAGTTCTTC
-	-	TRBJ1-2	TRBV20-1	CSARVNGYTF	TGCAGTGCTAGAGTGAATGGCTACACCTTC
-	-	TRBJ2-3	TRBV20-1	CSAFMTDTQYF	TGCAGTGCCTTTATGACAGATACGCAGTATTTT
-	few	TRBJ2-7	TRBV4-2	CASSQDQYNSYEQYF	TGTGCCAGCAGCCAAGATCAGTACAACTCCTACGAGCAGTACTTC
-	few	TRBJ1-4	TRBV4-2	CASSQDSPGATNEKLFF	TGTGCCAGCAGCCAAGATAGTCCCGGTGCAACTAATGAAAAACTGTTTTTT
TRBD1	-	TRBJ1-1	TRBV12-3/TRBV12-4	CASSLRQGDGTEAFF	TGTGCCAGCAGTTTAAGACAGGGGGATGGTACTGAAGCTTTCTTT
-	-	TRBJ1-2	TRBV9	CASSASNQYYGYTF	TGTGCCAGCAGCGCCTCGAATCAATACTATGGCTACACCTTC
-	-	TRBJ2-7	TRBV29-1	CSVVRGPIYEQYF	TGCAGCGTTGTACGGGGACCCATCTACGAGCAGTACTTC
-	-	TRBJ2-5	TRBV12-3/TRBV12-4	CASSLPSAPGTQYF	TGTGCCAGCAGTTTACCCTCGGCTCCGGGGACCCAGTACTTC
TRBD1	once	TRBJ2-7	TRBV12-3/TRBV12-4	CASSPLGTGTPYEQYF	TGTGCCAGCAGTCCCCTAGGGACAGGGACACCATACGAGCAGTACTTC
-	many	TRBJ2-7	TRBV6-1	CASSTSHSYEQYF	TGTGCCAGCAGCACAAGTCACTCCTACGAGCAGTACTTC
-	-	TRBJ1-2	TRBV29-1	CSVLTAKYGYTF	TGCAGCGTTCTGACCGCCAAGTATGGCTACACCTTC
-	once	TRBJ2-7	TRBV7-6	CASSTQGGVSYEQYF	TGTGCCAGCAGCACCCAGGGCGGGGTTTCCTACGAGCAGTACTTC
-	-	TRBJ1-1	TRBV29-1	CSPDGGDTEAFF	TGCAGCCCGGATGGGGGGGACACTGAAGCTTTCTTT
TRBD1	few	TRBJ1-2	TRBV29-1	CSVEGLTGDLADYGYTF	TGCAGCGTTGAAGGGCTTACAGGGGATCTAGCGGACTATGGCTACACCTTC
-	few	TRBJ2-7	TRBV29-1	CSVGVLDRAYEQYF	TGCAGCGTTGGAGTGCTGGACAGAGCCTACGAGCAGTACTTC
-	-	TRBJ1-1	TRBV6-5	CASTQAGRALEAFF	TGTGCCAGCACCCAAGCTGGCAGGGCCCTTGAAGCTTTCTTT
-	few	TRBJ2-7	TRBV9	CASSVWGSTNEQYF	TGTGCCAGCAGCGTTTGGGGGAGTACGAACGAGCAGTACTTC
-	few	TRBJ2-3	TRBV20-1	CSAQQVERNTDTQYF	TGCAGTGCTCAACAGGTCGAGCGCAACACAGATACGCAGTATTTT
-	-	TRBJ2-7	TRBV27	CASSNEPGPTREQYF	TGTGCCAGCAGTAACGAACCCGGGCCAACGAGGGAGCAGTACTTC
-	-	TRBJ2-7	TRBV27	CASSPGARMAEQYF	TGTGCCAGCAGTCCAGGGGCAAGAATGGCCGAGCAGTACTTC
-	-	TRBJ2-2	TRBV6-1	CASSAIAGSRTGELFF	TGTGCCAGCAGTGCCATCGCAGGGAGTCGCACCGGGGAGCTGTTTTTT
-	-	TRBJ2-1	TRBV18	CASSPLGGGEQFF	TGTGCCAGCTCACCGCTTGGAGGGGGAGAGCAGTTCTTC
TRBD1	-	TRBJ1-2	TRBV20-1	CSARRDRAPYGYTF	TGCAGTGCTAGACGGGACAGGGCGCCGTATGGCTACACCTTC
-	-	TRBJ2-1	TRBV7-8	CASSLAPSGVSYNEQFF	TGTGCCAGCAGCTTAGCTCCATCGGGTGTCTCCTACAATGAGCAGTTCTTC
-	-	TRBJ2-3	TRBV11-2	CASSLDLPSTDTQYF	TGTGCCAGCAGCTTAGATCTACCGAGCACAGATACGCAGTATTTT
-	-	TRBJ2-7	TRBV30	CAWRAGNSYEQYF	TGTGCCTGGAGGGCAGGGAATAGCTACGAGCAGTACTTC
-	-	TRBJ1-6	TRBV6-5	CASSYAGSNNSPLHF	TGTGCCAGCAGTTACGCAGGGTCGAATAATTCACCCCTCCACTTT
TRBD2	-	TRBJ2-5	TRBV5-1	CASSPGLAGGRGETQYF	TGCGCCAGCAGCCCCGGACTAGCGGGAGGGAGAGGAGAGACCCAGTACTTC
TRBD2	-	TRBJ2-7	TRBV28	CASSSSGVSYEQYF	TGTGCCAGCAGTTCTAGCGGGGTCTCCTACGAGCAGTACTTC
TRBD2	once	TRBJ2-4	TRBV12-3/TRBV12-4	CASSLALRLAGDQGRNIQYF	TGTGCCAGCAGTTTAGCGTTGAGGCTAGCGGGAGATCAAGGGAGAAACATTCAGTACTTC
-	-	TRBJ2-3	TRBV20-1	CSARVPPASTDTQYF	TGCAGTGCTAGAGTACCTCCCGCTAGCACAGATACGCAGTATTTT
TRBD1	many	TRBJ2-7	TRBV9	CASSTGTGFREQYF	TGTGCCAGCAGCACCGGGACAGGGTTTCGCGAGCAGTACTTC
TRBD2	-	TRBJ2-1	TRBV29-1	CSVEKSGRRIEQFF	TGCAGCGTTGAGAAAAGCGGGAGGAGGATTGAGCAGTTCTTC
-	-	TRBJ2-5	TRBV12-3/TRBV12-4	CASSLGGAGVEETQYF	TGTGCCAGCAGTTTAGGAGGGGCAGGAGTCGAAGAGACCCAGTACTTC
TRBD2	-	TRBJ2-7	TRBV7-3	CASSRGRGDEQYF	TGTGCCAGCTCCCGGGGACGGGGGGACGAGCAGTACTTC
-	-	TRBJ2-7	TRBV14	CASSQIRYEQYF	TGTGCCAGCAGCCAGATACGCTACGAGCAGTACTTC
-	-	TRBJ1-1	TRBV20-1	CSARRVGSAEAFF	TGCAGTGCTAGAAGGGTCGGCAGCGCTGAAGCTTTCTTT
TRBD2	few	TRBJ2-5	TRBV20-1	CSARLAGGLKETQYF	TGCAGTGCTAGACTAGCGGGAGGACTAAAAGAGACCCAGTACTTC
-	-	TRBJ2-7	TRBV20-1	CSARGETESYEQYF	TGCAGTGCTAGAGGGGAGACAGAATCCTACGAGCAGTACTTC